The 28 T cell receptor beta chains in this list originate from one sample, sequenced in a study of T-cell reconstitution after alpha-beta-depleted transplantation in children. TCRbeta library preparation incorporated unique molecular identifiers. One entry per CDR3 protein results from TCRdb running MiXCR on the PCR reads. The sample carries 150,000 to 200,000 distinct CDR3 sequences, around 5.9% recorded once. Sequences were derived from PBMCs, sampled before TCRalphabeta/CD19-depleted stem cell transplant. The receptors stem from a girl in the first two years of life with combined immunodeficiency, due to receive a stem cell transplant.

This clonotype was seen ten or more times. V usage is TRBV7-6 and J usage is TRBJ2-1; TRBD2 is a possible D gene (6 bases). The germline gives CDR1 SGHVS, CDR2 FNYEAQ. The CDR3 consists of 17 residues. V was clipped by 1 base and J by 6 bases, with 19 bases between them. The CDR3 spells CASSLDSPGGPSNEQFF. CDR3 in DNA: TGTGCCAGCAGCTTAGATTCCCCCGGAGGGCCGAGCAATGAGCAGTTCTTC. The full variable domain, in which reference TRBV7-6 and TRBJ2-1 provide the parts outside the CDR3, is GAGVSQSPRYKVTKRGQDVALRCDPISGHVSLYWYRQALGQGPEFLTYFNYEAQQDKSGLPNDRFSAERPEGSISTLTIQRTEQRDSAMYRCASSLDSPGGPSNEQFFGPGTRLTVL.

This chain joins TRBV5-1 and TRBJ2-7; 8 bases are a match to TRBD2. CDR1 SGHRS and CDR2 YFSETQ come from the germline V gene. The V and J ends lost 4 bases and 3 bases, in that order; junction bases with no gene match: 3. This CDR3 has 13 residues. The CDR3 nucleotides are TGCGCCAGCAGCCAGGGACTAGGCTACGAGCAGTACTTC. Encoded protein: CASSQGLGYEQYF.

The sample holds many counts of this clonotype. The chain carries TRBV7-3 and TRBJ1-1; a weak D match, TRBD1 (6 bases). Trimming left V 1 base short and J 1 base short, with 7 bases between. Germline V gene data show CDR1 as SGHTA and CDR2 as FQGTGA. The CDR3 is made up of 14 amino acids. CDR3 sequence (DNA): TGTGCCAGCAGCTTAAGACAGGCGAACACTGAAGCTTTCTTT. It is translated as CASSLRQANTEAFF.

This clonotype was observed a few times. This chain uses TRBV7-8 with TRBJ2-5; D could derive from TRBD1 or TRBD2 (6 bases each). Trimming stripped 3 bases from V and 5 bases from J, with 19 bases between. The germline V gene encodes CDR1 SGHVS and CDR2 FQNEAQ. This CDR3 has 16 amino acids. CDR3 region: CASSLFGGSRPETQYF. CDR3 bases: TGTGCCAGCAGCTTGTTCGGGGGCTCTCGCCCCGAGACCCAGTACTTC.

Written as DNA, the CDR3 is TGCAGTGCTAGAGATTTAATGGCTAGCGGGGGGCATCGGTACAATGAGCAGTTCTTC. It translates to CSARDLMASGGHRYNEQFF. The chain links TRBV20-1 to TRBJ2-1; 11 nucleotides match TRBD2. The CDR3 contains 19 residues. V shed 0 bases and J 4 bases; nucleotides not matched to a gene: 14. CDR1 DFQATT and CDR2 SNEGSKA come from the germline V gene (reference sequence).

This clonotype was counted at least ten times. The chain employs TRBV7-9 and TRBJ1-1; D ambiguous. This CDR3 spans 14 amino acids. Germline V gives CDR1 SEHNR, CDR2 FQNEAQ (reference sequence). Deletions cut 6 bases from V and 4 bases from J, with 15 bases between. CDR3 in amino acids: CASRLGEGGTEAFF. The CDR3 nucleotides are TGTGCCAGCAGACTTGGGGAAGGCGGCACTGAAGCTTTCTTT.

This clonotype was observed many times. The chain has TRBV2 and TRBJ2-7; TRBD2 matches 10 bases. V lost 7 bases, J lost 1 base, and 4 bases stayed unmatched. The CDR3 covers 14 residues. Germline lookup yields CDR1 SNHLY and CDR2 FYNNEI. In DNA, the CDR3 is TGTGCCAGCATTACTAGCGGGGTATCCTACGAGCAGTACTTC. Amino acids: CASITSGVSYEQYF.

This clonotype has ten or more counts. This chain joins TRBV5-1 and TRBJ2-1, with a tentative D call TRBD2 (6 bases). The CDR3 is 15 amino acids. With 0 bases removed from V and 1 base from J, the gap between germline ends came to 8 bases. Germline-derived CDR1 and CDR2 are SGHRS and YFSETQ. CDR3 coding DNA: TGCGCCAGCAGCTTGGTACGGGAGTCCTACAATGAGCAGTTCTTC. Translation: CASSLVRESYNEQFF.

This clonotype has a single count. This may be a read error, as it is one base from a much larger clone. This chain connects TRBV20-1 to TRBJ2-3, with TRBD1 as a possible D gene (6 bases). Trimming stripped 5 bases from V and 4 bases from J, with 19 bases between. The germline gives CDR1 DFQATT, CDR2 SNEGSKA (reference sequence). The CDR3 length is 15 residues. CDR3 protein: CSADKLGQTADTQYF. The CDR3 region has the DNA TGCAGTGCTGACAAGCTTGGACAGACTGCAGATACGCAGTATTTT.

This clonotype showed up many times. This chain uses TRBV20-1 with TRBJ2-1, with TRBD1 as a possible D gene (5 bases). This CDR3 is built from 14 residues. The V gene lost 0 bases and the J gene lost 9 bases, with 15 bases spanning the gap. The germline V gene has CDR1 DFQATT and CDR2 SNEGSKA (reference sequence). CDR3 loop: CSARDRARYAEQFF. DNA for the CDR3: TGCAGTGCTAGAGACAGGGCCCGATACGCTGAGCAGTTCTTC.

This clonotype showed up many times. This sequence joins TRBV4-2 and TRBJ2-1; 8 bases align to TRBD2. CDR3 length: 13 residues. The junction had 8 bases not matched to a gene; V was cut back by 7 bases and J by 9 bases. Germline V gene data show CDR1 as LGHNA and CDR2 as YNFKEQ. The CDR3 nucleotides read TGTGCCAGCACGCTGACTAGCGAGGGTGAGCAGTTCTTC. This encodes CASTLTSEGEQFF.

This clonotype was counted ten times or more. This chain's CDR3 is CAISEPQQGLGYEQYF. The DNA for the CDR3 is TGTGCCATCAGTGAGCCTCAACAGGGCCTTGGTTACGAGCAGTACTTC. The chain uses TRBV10-3 and TRBJ2-7, with TRBD1 as a possible D gene (6 bases). The CDR3 loop spans 16 amino acids. V gave up 2 bases and J gave up 4 bases, with 18 bases separating them. Germline CDR1 reads ENHRY; CDR2 reads SYGVKD.

This clonotype showed up many times. V gene TRBV4-3 combines with J gene TRBJ2-1; TRBD2 matches 8 bases. CDR3 length equals 17 residues. From germline, CDR1 is LGHNA and CDR2 YSLEER. J lost 3 bases, V lost 0 bases, and 7 bases had no gene match. The CDR3 region is CASSQEVGLAGYNEQFF. The CDR3 coding sequence is TGCGCCAGCAGCCAAGAAGTAGGGCTAGCGGGCTACAATGAGCAGTTCTTC.

This clonotype was recorded many times. The rearrangement joins TRBV4-2 to TRBJ2-2, with TRBD2 matching 8 bases. The germline V gene has CDR1 LGHNA and CDR2 YNFKEQ. This CDR3 region has 16 residues. After removal of 2 bases from V and 4 bases from J, the junction contained 6 bases not matched to a gene. The CDR3 protein is CASSQPLAGLTGELFF. CDR3 coding DNA: TGTGCCAGCAGCCAACCATTAGCGGGGCTCACCGGGGAGCTGTTTTTT.

This clonotype has at least ten counts. The chain carries TRBV29-1 and TRBJ2-1, with D uncertain. Trimming pared 4 bases from V and 0 bases from J, leaving 13 bases between. Germline V gene lookup returns CDR1 SQVTM and CDR2 ANQGSEA. The CDR3 has 15 amino acids. In DNA form, the CDR3 reads TGCAGCGTTGCGGATGGCGAAAGCTCCTACAATGAGCAGTTCTTC. Its protein product is CSVADGESSYNEQFF.

This clonotype has a count of ten or more. This chain uses TRBV5-1 with TRBJ1-2, with 10 nucleotides matching TRBD1. Germline V gene lookup returns CDR1 SGHRS and CDR2 YFSETQ. Germline trimming cut 5 bases from V and 8 bases from J; bases unmatched to any gene: 12. The CDR3 spans 15 residues. The CDR3 loop is CASRPGQGIYGGYTF. DNA of the CDR3: TGCGCCAGCAGGCCGGGACAGGGGATATACGGAGGCTACACCTTC.

This clonotype was seen repeatedly, ten times or more. The CDR3 sequence: CASSDALMGATNEKLFF. CDR3 bases: TGTGCCAGCAGTGATGCCCTGATGGGAGCAACTAATGAAAAACTGTTTTTT. The rearrangement uses TRBV25-1 and TRBJ1-4, with no clear D. The CDR3 is 17 residues long. Trimming left V 3 bases short and J 0 bases short, with 14 bases between. Per germline, CDR1 MGHDK and CDR2 SYGVNS.

This clonotype was found many times. The chain is built from TRBV4-3 and TRBJ2-3; TRBD1 aligns across 10 bases. The junction had 2 bases not matched to a gene; V was cut back by 3 bases and J by 2 bases. The CDR3 contains 15 residues. Germline V gene data show CDR1 as LGHNA and CDR2 as YSLEER. Written as DNA, the CDR3 is TGCGCCAGCAGCCACGGGACAGGGGACACAGATACGCAGTATTTT. This sequence encodes CASSHGTGDTDTQYF.

In this sample, this clonotype turned up many times. This chain joins TRBV4-2 and TRBJ1-5; D is uncertain. The CDR3 is 14 residues long. Germline V lookup: CDR1 LGHNA, CDR2 YNFKEQ. The V and J ends lost 0 bases and 7 bases respectively, with 10 bases between them. The CDR3 here is CASSQDVGLQPQHF. CDR3 DNA: TGTGCCAGCAGCCAAGATGTGGGGTTACAGCCCCAGCATTTT.

This clonotype was observed at least ten times. This chain links TRBV4-3 with TRBJ2-5; TRBD2 matches 8 bases. This CDR3 is 18 amino acids long. The germline CDR1 and CDR2 sequences are LGHNA and YSLEER. After removal of 1 base from V and 0 bases from J, the junction contained 10 bases not matched to a gene. CDR3 in amino acids: CASSQVFGREAYQETQYF. CDR3 coding DNA: TGCGCCAGCAGCCAAGTTTTTGGGCGGGAGGCGTACCAAGAGACCCAGTACTTC.

At least ten counts were recorded for this clonotype. This rearrangement joins TRBV4-3 to TRBJ2-3; 11 bases agree with TRBD2. Unmatched junction bases numbered 9, after V lost 3 bases and J lost 10 bases. The CDR3 has 15 residues. CDR1 is LGHNA and CDR2 is YSLEER in the germline V gene. The DNA of the CDR3 is TGCGCCAGCAGCCACCTCGGGGTAGCGGGAGGGGCGCAGTATTTT. Its protein is CASSHLGVAGGAQYF.

The table lists this clonotype with many counts. V and J are TRBV15 and TRBJ2-3; D may be TRBD2 (5 bases). The V end lost 4 bases, the J end lost 4 bases, and 24 bases lay between the germline ends. In germline, CDR1 is LNHNV, CDR2 YYDKDF (reference sequence). This CDR3 region has 18 residues. The CDR3 bases are TGTGCCACCAGCACCGCCTGGAATCACGGGGAGTCGCCAGATACGCAGTATTTT. It translates to CATSTAWNHGESPDTQYF.

This clonotype has ten or more counts. The chain carries TRBV4-1 and TRBJ2-7, with 9 bases matching TRBD2. Germline CDR1 and CDR2: MGHRA and YSYEKL. The length of the CDR3 is 15 residues. Losses at the gene ends were 2 bases for V and 3 bases for J; bases not matched to a gene: 5. DNA for the CDR3: TGCGCCAGCAGCCAATTAGCGGGAGTGGGCTACGAGCAGTACTTC. This codes for CASSQLAGVGYEQYF.

V usage is TRBV4-2 and J usage is TRBJ2-2; TRBD2 agrees at 7 bases. With V trimmed by 5 bases and J by 2 bases, 11 bases remained unmatched. Germline V gene sequence: CDR1 LGHNA, CDR2 YNFKEQ. The CDR3 spans 17 residues. For the CDR3, the DNA is TGTGCCAGCAGCTCAATCGGGGCTAGCGGTAACACCGGGGAGCTGTTTTTT. Protein sequence: CASSSIGASGNTGELFF.

V gene TRBV7-8 combines with J gene TRBJ2-5, with TRBD2 matching 16 bases. V trimming: 0 bases; J trimming: 3 bases; junction bases outside the gene matches: 7. The germline V gene has CDR1 SGHVS and CDR2 FQNEAQ. The CDR3 sequence is 19 residues long. CDR3 sequence (DNA): TGTGCCAGCAGCTTAGCCCTTTTGGGACTAGCGGGGGGGGAAGAGACCCAGTACTTC. This encodes CASSLALLGLAGGEETQYF.

This clonotype was detected ten times or more. V and J are TRBV5-1 and TRBJ2-3; no clear D. The V end lost 2 bases, the J end lost 4 bases, and 8 bases lay between the germline ends. Germline loops: CDR1 SGHRS, CDR2 YFSETQ. The CDR3 length is 13 residues. CDR3 nucleotides: TGCGCCAGCAGCTTACCCTCGGCAGATACGCAGTATTTT. Protein product: CASSLPSADTQYF.

This clonotype came up many times. This rearrangement joins TRBV3-1 to TRBJ1-2; D unclear. The CDR3 runs to 15 residues. Per germline, CDR1 LGHDT and CDR2 YNNKEL (reference sequence). Deletions cut 0 bases from V and 3 bases from J, with 11 bases between. The CDR3 reads CASSQDRVGYYGYTF. The CDR3 DNA reads TGTGCCAGCAGCCAAGATCGAGTAGGCTACTATGGCTACACCTTC.

This clonotype appeared many times. This chain uses TRBV28 with TRBJ2-3; no reliable D call. This CDR3 contains 15 residues. CDR1 and CDR2 from the germline V gene are MDHEN and SYDVKM. Trimming shortened V by 2 bases and J by 1 base, and 10 bases separated the two germline ends. The CDR3 sequence: CASSLRLSGTDTQYF. The CDR3, as DNA: TGTGCCAGCAGTTTACGATTATCAGGCACAGATACGCAGTATTTT.